Presented here are 9 T cell receptor beta chains from one specimen sequenced in a study of blood T cell repertoires in COVID-19. Generated by immunoSEQ multiplex PCR, the TCRdb table keeps only in-frame clones and is missing some. Found here are roughly 500,000 clones, around nine tenths of them singletons; the top ten hold more than 7.5%. Sequencing was done on a sample of PBMCs or T cells enriched from blood (not recorded which). The receptors derive from a woman aged 55 to 70 who had recovered from COVID-19.

The chain links TRBV5-8 to TRBJ1-2; D might be TRBD1 (6 bases). V was clipped by 4 bases and J by 0 bases, with 10 bases between them. This CDR3 is 14 amino acids long. In germline, CDR1 is SGHTS, CDR2 YDEGEE. CDR3: CASSDRIPNYGYTF. The CDR3 nucleotides read TGTGCCAGCAGCGACAGGATACCTAACTATGGCTACACCTTC.

The rearrangement joins TRBV2 to TRBJ1-1; tentatively, D is TRBD1 (5 bases). V lost 7 bases and J 6 bases, leaving 18 bases between the germline ends. Germline values: CDR1 SNHLY, CDR2 FYNNEI. This CDR3 is built from 14 residues. CDR3 bases: TGTGCCAGCACTGGTCGGGGGAAGGATGCTGAAGCTTTCTTT. It yields the protein CASTGRGKDAEAFF.

V and J are TRBV29-1 and TRBJ1-3; the D gene is possibly TRBD1 (5 bases). CDR3 length: 14 amino acids. The V end lost 4 bases, the J end lost 0 bases, and 10 bases lay between the germline ends. CDR1 is SQVTM, CDR2 ANQGSEA, per germline. CDR3 residues: CSVVPGDSGNTIYF. The CDR3 bases are TGCAGCGTTGTCCCGGGGGACTCTGGAAACACCATATATTTT.

Only one count was recorded for this clone. The J gene is TRBJ1-2, the V gene TRBV30; TRBD1 agrees at 7 bases. The CDR3 has 12 amino acids. Looked up from germline, CDR1 is GTSNPN and CDR2 is SVGIG (reference sequence). The junction had 5 bases not matched to a gene; V was cut back by 7 bases and J by 3 bases. Written as DNA, the CDR3 is TGTGCCTCCGACAGGGACTACTATGGCTACACCTTC. This sequence encodes CASDRDYYGYTF.

J is TRBJ1-4 and V is TRBV2; D is unclear. V was clipped by 6 bases and J by 10 bases, with 6 bases between them. Germline lookup yields CDR1 SNHLY and CDR2 FYNNEI. This CDR3 is 10 amino acids long. The CDR3 spells CASRAGKLFF. The CDR3 nucleotides read TGTGCCAGCAGGGCGGGAAAACTGTTTTTT. The whole variable domain, remainder taken from reference TRBV2 and TRBJ1-4, is EPEVTQTPSHQVTQMGQEVILRCVPISNHLYFYWYRQILGQKVEFLVSFYNNEISEKSEIFDDQFSVERPDGSNFTLKIRSTKLEDSAMYFCASRAGKLFFGSGTQLSVL.

The chain carries TRBV2 and TRBJ2-1; TRBD2 agrees at 12 bases. CDR3 length: 18 amino acids. Germline values: CDR1 SNHLY, CDR2 FYNNEI. J was trimmed by 7 bases and V by 0 bases; bases with no gene match: 10. The CDR3 reads CASSEAGLAGGIGNEQFF. As DNA, the CDR3 is TGTGCCAGCAGTGAAGCGGGCCTAGCGGGGGGGATCGGGAATGAGCAGTTCTTC.

This chain joins TRBV11-2 and TRBJ1-6, with 7 bases identical to TRBD1. The J segment lost 7 bases and the V segment lost 4 bases, leaving 7 bases of the junction unmatched. The CDR3 totals 15 residues. Germline values: CDR1 SGHAT, CDR2 FQNNGV. The CDR3 bases are TGTGCCAGCAGCTCCGGCGGACAGGCCAATTCACCCCTCCACTTT. It codes for CASSSGGQANSPLHF.

V usage is TRBV2 and J usage is TRBJ1-2; 7 positions match TRBD1. The junction had 9 bases not matched to a gene; V was cut back by 6 bases and J by 2 bases. This CDR3 comprises 15 residues. Germline lookup yields CDR1 SNHLY and CDR2 FYNNEI. The CDR3 coding sequence is TGTGCCAGCAGATCGGACAGGACGGGAAACTATGGCTACACCTTC. This translates into CASRSDRTGNYGYTF.

This clone was seen a few times. The chain combines TRBV9 with TRBJ1-1, with a weak D call TRBD1 (6 bases). CDR3 length: 16 amino acids. In germline, CDR1 is SGDLS, CDR2 YYNGEE. V lost 4 bases and J 3 bases, leaving 19 bases between the germline ends. Written as DNA, the CDR3 is TGTGCCAGCAGCTCCCGCCGGGGGGGCAGGGACACTGAAGCTTTCTTT. It yields the protein CASSSRRGGRDTEAFF.